A single sample is the source of the 24 T cell receptor beta chains below, sequenced in a study of blood T cell repertoires in COVID-19. Measured with immunoSEQ multiplex PCR; TCRdb has only the in-frame clones, and not every one. The sample has roughly 300,000 clones; 75% to 85% are singletons. What was sequenced was peripheral blood. The receptors come from a human donor in a cohort sampled during active COVID-19.

The rearrangement uses TRBV28 and TRBJ2-5; D perhaps matches TRBD2 (5 bases). Germline V gene data show CDR1 as MDHEN and CDR2 as SYDVKM. Trimming took off 3 bases at V and 3 bases at J, with 14 bases between the two ends. There are 15 residues in the CDR3. The CDR3 nucleotides read TGTGCCAGCAGTTTCCCGGGAACATACAAAGAGACCCAGTACTTC. Protein sequence: CASSFPGTYKETQYF.

This clone was seen once. The J gene is TRBJ2-7, the V gene TRBV12-3 or TRBV12-4; D gene uncertain. V lost 2 bases and J lost 3, with 8 bases in between. The CDR3 consists of 13 residues. CDR3 region: CASSLIIGYEQYF. The CDR3 coding sequence is TGTGCCAGCAGTTTAATCATCGGCTACGAGCAGTACTTC.

Turning to this clone: This same CDR3 is encoded by further DNA sequences in the sample. V usage is TRBV7-9 and J usage is TRBJ2-7; the D is unclear. CDR1 is SEHNR and CDR2 is FQNEAQ in the germline V gene (reference sequence). V shed 0 bases and J shed 4 bases, with 4 bases lying between them. The length of the CDR3 is 12 residues. CDR3 in DNA: TGTGCCAGCAGCTTAGCGAGGTACGAGCAGTACTTC. This gives the protein CASSLARYEQYF.

Turning to this clone: Additional DNA sequences in this sample encode the identical CDR3. This rearrangement joins TRBV18 to TRBJ1-2, with 7 bases aligning to TRBD1. The V gene's germline CDR1 is KGHSH and CDR2 LQKENI. The length of the CDR3 is 13 residues. The V segment lost 2 bases and the J segment 4 bases; nucleotides outside the gene matches: 1. Written as DNA, the CDR3 is TGTGCCAGCTCACCAGGGACAGTCTATGGCTACACCTTC. Its translation: CASSPGTVYGYTF.

This clone appeared a single time. The chain carries TRBV19 and TRBJ2-5; 13 bases fit TRBD2. CDR3 length: 15 residues. V was pared by 5 bases and J by 7 bases, with 7 bases of the junction left unmatched. Germline CDR1 and CDR2: LNHDA and SQIVND (reference sequence). CDR3 bases: TGTGCCAGTAGTGCAACTAGCGGGGGGGCGGGGACCCAGTACTTC. Translating gives CASSATSGGAGTQYF.

This clone was recorded a few times. CDR3 loop: CASSLGVGQSYSEAFF. Here the CDR3 DNA reads TGTGCCAGCAGCTTGGGGGTTGGGCAGTCCTATAGTGAAGCTTTCTTT. The genes are TRBV5-8 and TRBJ1-1, with D hard to call. CDR1 is SGHTS, CDR2 YDEGEE, per germline. The CDR3 runs 16 residues. V lost 0 bases, J lost 7 bases, and 19 bases lay in between.

The gene calls are TRBV3-1 (or the pseudogene TRBV3-2) and TRBJ2-7, with TRBD2 matching over 7 bases. V was pared by 3 bases and J by 4 bases, with 12 bases of the junction left unmatched. The CDR3 length is 16 residues. The germline gives CDR1 LGHDT, CDR2 YNNKEL (reference sequence). CDR3 loop: CASSQLAGLGGYEQYF. Here the CDR3 DNA reads TGTGCCAGCAGCCAGTTAGCGGGCCTGGGGGGATACGAGCAGTACTTC.

The rearrangement links TRBV3-1 (or the pseudogene TRBV3-2) to TRBJ1-3; 7 nucleotides agree with TRBD1. This CDR3 has 15 amino acids. The ends lost 4 bases at V and 4 bases at J; junction bases unmatched: 7. The germline gives CDR1 LGHDT, CDR2 YNNKEL (reference sequence). The CDR3 nucleotides are TGTGCCAGCAGCCCCCACAGGGGAGCCGGAAACACCATATATTTT. This translates into CASSPHRGAGNTIYF.

This clone came up a few times. This chain joins TRBV19 and TRBJ2-1, with a possible D match to TRBD1 (5 bases). The CDR3 is 19 amino acids. The ends were cut back, 3 bases at V and 0 bases at J, with 21 bases in the middle. Per germline, CDR1 LNHDA and CDR2 SQIVND (reference sequence). The CDR3 protein is CASSIRGHGAISSYNEQFF. DNA of the CDR3: TGTGCCAGTAGTATTAGGGGTCATGGGGCGATTTCCTCCTACAATGAGCAGTTCTTC.

The chain combines TRBV18 with TRBJ2-4, with a possible D match to TRBD2 (6 bases). There are 16 residues in the CDR3. Trimming cost V 4 bases and J 1 base, with 14 bases left between them. The germline V gene has CDR1 KGHSH and CDR2 LQKENI. The CDR3 DNA sequence: TGTGCCAGCTCACTGACGGGACTCGGGGCCAAAAACATTCAGTACTTC. This sequence encodes CASSLTGLGAKNIQYF. The variable domain in full, completed from reference TRBV18 and TRBJ2-4, reads NAGVMQNPRHLVRRRGQEARLRCSPMKGHSHVYWYRQLPEEGLKFMVYLQKENIIDESGMPKERFSAEFPKEGPSILRIQQVVRGDSAAYFCASSLTGLGAKNIQYFGAGTRLSVL.

The rearrangement uses TRBV21-1 and TRBJ1-2; the table's D call, TRBD1, has no DNA check behind it. TRBV21-1 is shown as a pseudogene. This CDR3 region has 13 residues. As DNA, the CDR3 is TGTGCCAGCAGCAAAGCCCGGACACAAGGCTACACCTTC. Residues: CASSKARTQGYTF.

This chain uses TRBV6-1 with TRBJ1-6, with D hard to call. This CDR3 spans 13 amino acids. Between the trimmed V and J ends, which lost 0 bases and 10 bases, there was a span of 7 bases. Germline CDR1 MNHNS, CDR2 SASEGT. The CDR3 sequence: CASSEAPRSPLHF. The DNA of the CDR3 is TGTGCCAGCAGTGAAGCCCCCCGGTCACCCCTCCACTTT.

Concerning this clone: The same CDR3 can be traced to other DNA sequences in this sample. J is TRBJ1-1 and V is TRBV7-3, with D possibly matching TRBD1 (5 bases). The CDR3 runs 13 residues. Germline lookup yields CDR1 SGHTA and CDR2 FQGTGA. Trimming cost V 2 bases and J 1 base, with 5 bases left between them. The CDR3: CASSLGQNTEAFF. The CDR3 coding sequence is TGTGCCAGCAGCTTAGGACAGAACACTGAAGCTTTCTTT.

The chain carries TRBV5-8 and TRBJ2-1; 7 bases map to TRBD1. The CDR3 contains 16 residues. From germline, CDR1 is SGHTS and CDR2 YDEGEE. After removal of 0 bases from V and 4 bases from J, the junction contained 7 bases not matched to a gene. The CDR3 protein is CASSLVRTGPYNEQFF. The CDR3 nucleotides read TGTGCCAGCAGCTTGGTTCGGACAGGCCCGTACAATGAGCAGTTCTTC. Supplemented by reference TRBV5-8 and TRBJ2-1, the full variable domain reads EAGVTQSPTHLIKTRGQQATLRCSPISGHTSVYWYQQALGLGLQFLLWYDEGEERNRGNFPPRFSGRQFPNYSSELNVNALELEDSALYLCASSLVRTGPYNEQFFGPGTRLTVL.

This rearrangement joins TRBV10-3 to TRBJ2-3, with 15 bases lining up with TRBD2. J gave up 7 bases and V 3 bases, and 8 bases lay outside the gene matches. Germline V gene data show CDR1 as ENHRY and CDR2 as SYGVKD. The CDR3 loop spans 17 amino acids. The CDR3 spells CAISEAAGLAGGYTQYF. The CDR3 nucleotides are TGTGCCATCAGTGAAGCCGCGGGACTAGCGGGGGGTTATACGCAGTATTTT.

This clone was picked up a small number of times. The chain has TRBV28 and TRBJ1-1; D gene unclear. The CDR3 contains 18 residues. Trimming removed 0 bases at V and 1 base at J, with 18 bases between. CDR1 is MDHEN, CDR2 SYDVKM, per germline. The CDR3 loop reads CASSLWPTEASENTEAFF. The DNA of the CDR3 is TGTGCCAGCAGTTTATGGCCTACCGAGGCCTCCGAGAACACTGAAGCTTTCTTT.

The V call is TRBV25-1, the J call TRBJ2-3; D unresolved. V was trimmed by 2 bases and J by 2 bases, leaving 11 bases between them. Germline CDR1 reads MGHDK; CDR2 reads SYGVNS. The CDR3 has 15 residues. The DNA of the CDR3 is TGTGCCAGCAGTGAAAGCAGGCGACACACAGATACGCAGTATTTT. It translates to CASSESRRHTDTQYF. The full variable domain, its missing parts supplied by reference TRBV25-1 and TRBJ2-3, is EADIYQTPRYLVIGTGKKITLECSQTMGHDKMYWYQQDPGMELHLIHYSYGVNSTEKGDLSSESTVSRIRTEHFPLTLESARPSHTSQYLCASSESRRHTDTQYFGPGTRLTVL.

J is TRBJ2-2 and V is TRBV11-2; 10 bases map to TRBD2. The CDR3 loop spans 14 amino acids. The junction had 3 bases not matched to a gene; V was cut back by 7 bases and J by 4 bases. Per germline, CDR1 SGHAT and CDR2 FQNNGV. The CDR3 coding sequence is TGTGCCAGCAAAGTAGCGGGGGGCACCGGGGAGCTGTTTTTT. Its protein is CASKVAGGTGELFF.

This sequence joins TRBV6-5 and TRBJ2-1, with 8 bases fitting TRBD2. This CDR3 comprises 14 residues. CDR1 and CDR2 (germline): MNHEY, SVGAGI. The ends lost 0 bases at V and 9 bases at J; junction bases unmatched: 4. The CDR3 DNA follows: TGTGCCAGCAGTTACTCCGGGGGGGGGCCTGAGCAGTTCTTC. Translated: CASSYSGGGPEQFF.

V usage is TRBV18 and J usage is TRBJ2-1, with a possible D match to TRBD2 (6 bases). CDR3 length: 16 residues. Trimming stripped 4 bases from V and 5 bases from J, with 18 bases between. Germline lookup yields CDR1 KGHSH and CDR2 LQKENI. CDR3 in DNA: TGTGCCAGCTCACTCTCATCGGGACTCCAAAACAATGAGCAGTTCTTC. Translated: CASSLSSGLQNNEQFF.

The chain links TRBV27 to TRBJ2-7; D gene ambiguous. The V gene lost 4 bases and the J gene lost 2 bases, with 15 bases spanning the gap. The CDR3 loop spans 15 amino acids. CDR1 MNHEY and CDR2 SMNVEV come from the germline V gene (reference sequence). CDR3 sequence: CASSSTPRGPYEQYF. Written as DNA, the CDR3 is TGTGCCAGCAGTTCAACACCCAGAGGCCCCTACGAGCAGTACTTC.

The chain has TRBV7-2 and TRBJ2-2, with TRBD1 identical over 9 bases. CDR3 length: 17 amino acids. V was pared by 5 bases and J by 6 bases, with 13 bases of the junction left unmatched. Germline V gives CDR1 SGHTA, CDR2 FQGNSA. The CDR3: CASSPLPGQGTPGELFF. CDR3 DNA sequence: TGTGCCAGCAGCCCCCTACCGGGACAGGGTACACCCGGGGAGCTGTTTTTT.

The chain employs TRBV14 and TRBJ1-2; possible D gene TRBD1, 6 bases. CDR1 is SGHDN, CDR2 FVKESK, per germline. The length of the CDR3 is 16 residues. V shed 8 bases and J shed 0 bases, with 19 bases lying between them. In nucleotides, the CDR3 is TGTGCCAGCTCTCTAACGGGCAGGGGAGCTAACTATGGCTACACCTTC. This gives the protein CASSLTGRGANYGYTF.

This sequence joins TRBV12-5 and TRBJ2-7; a weak D match, TRBD1 (6 bases). CDR1 and CDR2 from the germline V gene are LGHNT and FRNRAP. Trimming pared 6 bases from V and 1 base from J, leaving 10 bases between. This CDR3 comprises 13 residues. The CDR3 nucleotides read TGTGCTAGTGGATACGGGACATCCTACGAGCAGTACTTC. Translating it yields CASGYGTSYEQYF.